The T cell receptor beta chain described here comes from a study of T-cell memory formation after mild COVID-19. Study conclusions and caveats: CM and EM subsets held most contracting CD4+ clones; EMRA held CD8+ ones. Clones that shrank (day 15 to 85) were balanced CD4/CD8, whereas later expanders leaned CD4+.

This clonotype showed up just a few times. Its antigen remains unidentified. Via MiXCR, TCRdb re-called the 5' RACE reads, giving one row per CDR3 protein. The table has under 550,000 distinct CDR3 sequences, over 15% seen once. V lost 6 bases and J lost 5, with 14 bases in between. CDR3 length: 14 amino acids. Germline assignment: CDR1 SEHNR and CDR2 FQNEAQ (reference sequence). The clonotype originates from an adult woman who had mild COVID-19 (a few samples of this study predate the infection). Cell type and time point are not known. The chain has TRBV7-9 and TRBJ2-1; no reliable D call. The specimen was PBMCs or a T cell subset sorted from them (not recorded which). This CDR3 is CASRFVGQHNEQFF. CDR3 sequence (DNA): TGTGCCAGCAGGTTTGTTGGCCAACACAATGAGCAGTTCTTC. Complete variable domain (other parts from reference TRBV7-9 and TRBJ2-1): DTGVSQNPRHKITKRGQNVTFRCDPISEHNRLYWYRQTLGQGPEFLTYFQNEAQLEKSRLLSDRFSAERPKGSFSTLEIQRTEQGDSAMYLCASRFVGQHNEQFFGPGTRLTVL.